This T cell receptor (beta chain) was observed in a study of response to subunit inactivated influenza vaccine. Comments on this clonotype: Its antigen is currently unknown.

Trimming removed 4 bases at V and 1 base at J, with 12 bases between. CDR1 is SGHRS, CDR2 YFSETQ, per germline. The CDR3 covers 15 residues. Study-wide points: Few additional T cells are recruited per seasonal influenza vaccination, authors suggested.

TCRdb reprocessed the RT-PCR reads via MiXCR and lists one record per CDR3 protein. Of roughly 700,000 distinct CDR3 sequences listed, 15% to 18% were seen once; the top ten hold 11%. The clonotype originates from a man aged 45 to 65 who received an inactivated influenza vaccine. This material consisted of PBMCs from blood, taken 11 to 12 days after vaccination. V is TRBV5-1 and J is TRBJ2-1; D gene uncertain. The CDR3 spells CASSPEWGSYNEQFF. CDR3 nucleotides: TGCGCCAGCAGCCCAGAGTGGGGTTCCTACAATGAGCAGTTCTTC.